This is a list of T cell receptor beta chains from one sample in a study of blood T cell repertoires in COVID-19. Measured with immunoSEQ multiplex PCR; TCRdb has only the in-frame clones, and not every one. The sample has about 150,000 clones, 85% to 90% seen once. The material sequenced was peripheral blood. The receptors were gathered from a man aged 18 to 35 with COVID-19, enrolled during active disease. Each CDR3 is given with its conserved first and last residue.

j_call v_call cdr3_aa
TRBJ2-3 TRBV3-1/TRBV3-2 CASSPLAGGTDTQYF
TRBJ1-2 TRBV28 CAAQGGAKVYGYTF
TRBJ1-6 TRBV7-6 CASSLGSPDGGNSPLHF
TRBJ2-2 TRBV28 CASSLFQTRGGTGELFF
TRBJ1-2 TRBV7-8 CASSLGRRGKERGYTF
TRBJ2-5 TRBV6-5 CASRLAGVETQYF
TRBJ1-3 TRBV4-3 CASSQLPQGTGNTIYF
TRBJ2-5 TRBV7-6 CASSLILRVGQETQYF
TRBJ2-1 TRBV12-3/TRBV12-4 CASSFTGYEQFF
TRBJ2-7 TRBV6-5 CASSSGQGAYEQYF
TRBJ2-1 TRBV2 CASSGASGWHNEQFF
TRBJ2-5 TRBV24-1 CATSDHGTGVETQYF
TRBJ1-5 TRBV9 CASGRGSQPQHF
TRBJ1-2 TRBV5-6 CASSYDTYGYTF
TRBJ2-3 TRBV11-2 CASSLTSGGGDTQYF
TRBJ2-1 TRBV6-4 CASSDSAGEYNEQFF
TRBJ2-5 TRBV9 CASSVQGSETQYF
TRBJ2-1 TRBV9 CASSPPGLGPYNEQFF
TRBJ1-2 TRBV28 CASSTDSLYGYTF
TRBJ2-6 TRBV27 CASSLLGGANVLTF
TRBJ1-4 TRBV12-1 CASSFETPPAQGDRPHGKLLF
TRBJ1-6 TRBV9 CASSVSGQYNSPLHF
TRBJ2-7 TRBV15 CATSRLAGEEQYF
TRBJ2-7 TRBV3-1/TRBV3-2 CASSPPDREEQYF
TRBJ1-5 TRBV4-1 CASSPFDRGGNQPQHF
TRBJ1-1 TRBV5-6 CASSWGVYNTEAFF
TRBJ1-5 TRBV10-3 CAISSGNQPQHF
TRBJ2-7 TRBV5-6 CASSRPGQSNRYEQYF
TRBJ2-7 TRBV5-5 CASSAPYTGIEQYF
TRBJ1-4 TRBV28 CASSLPGGLPLF
TRBJ2-3 TRBV11-2 CASSREGGPTDTQYF
TRBJ2-7 TRBV7-2 CASSYSIGTAYEQYF
TRBJ2-7 TRBV3-1/TRBV3-2 CASTGQSYEQYF
TRBJ2-2 TRBV4-2 CASSQGGGRNTGELFF
TRBJ1-1 TRBV7-2 CASSPLGTHSEAFF
TRBJ2-1 TRBV15 CATSRELAGVTYNEQFF
TRBJ1-1 TRBV9 CASSVVGEAEAFF
TRBJ1-1 TRBV15 CATSRGGNTEAFF
TRBJ2-7 TRBV7-2 CASSLDGVSYEQYF
TRBJ1-1 TRBV5-1 CASSLFRGTEAFF
TRBJ2-1 TRBV7-9 CASTPGLAGDDEQFF
TRBJ1-2 TRBV5-5 CASSVTGTEIYGYTF
TRBJ1-1 TRBV29-1 CSVGLRQSRDTEAFF
TRBJ2-1 TRBV28 CASYEGASYNEQFF
TRBJ2-3 TRBV11-2 CASSLQGSSTDTQYF
TRBJ1-3 TRBV7-9 CASSSYSDGYSGNTIYF